This TCR beta chain was captured by sequencing in a study of early T cells in non-severe SARS-CoV-2 infection. As part of library construction, unique molecular identifiers were attached to individual cDNA molecules. MiXCR, applied by TCRdb to the 5' RACE reads, yields one record per CDR3 protein. The repertoire includes tens of thousands of distinct CDR3 sequences, over 10% of them detected once, and 4.5% to 7% sits in the top ten. CDR1 is SEHNR, CDR2 FQNEAQ, per germline (reference sequence). Trimming removed 5 bases at V and 2 bases at J, with 16 bases between. The CDR3 has 15 residues. The source is an adult who was a healthcare worker with PCR-confirmed SARS-CoV-2 infection or an uninfected control (not recorded which). V usage is TRBV7-9 and J usage is TRBJ2-7, with D possibly being TRBD2 (6 bases). Sequenced material: whole blood, taken at baseline. The CDR3 region has the DNA TGTGCCAGCAGCCCAATCTCGTCTAGCGCCTACGAGCAGTACTTC. Protein sequence: CASSPISSSAYEQYF.